This T cell receptor (beta chain) came from a study of blood T cells in healthy people across ages. The germline V and J ends were trimmed by 1 base and 0 bases, with 7 bases remaining between them. CDR1 and CDR2 from the germline V gene are SGHDN and FVKESK. The CDR3 extends over 16 amino acids. The authors ran a second PCR of about 7 to 11 cycles using a sample-barcoded 5' primer and a J-beta primer mix. TCRdb re-derived calls from the 5' RACE reads in MiXCR, one entry per CDR3 protein. The sample has more than 800,000 distinct CDR3 sequences, 40% to 50% seen once; the top ten hold 15% to 20%. The V call is TRBV14, the J call TRBJ2-6; D is undetermined. This TCR came from a woman aged 55 to 70 in good health. The sample comprised blood. CDR3 coding DNA: TGTGCCAGCAGCCAAGTACTGCTCTCTGGGGCCAACGTCCTGACTTTC. Protein sequence: CASSQVLLSGANVLTF.